This record looks at one T cell receptor (beta chain) sequence and its context. Its antigen has not been determined. No qualities accompany the bases; no much larger clone lies one base away. These data are taken from a study of blood T cell repertoires in COVID-19 (dated by TCRdb to 2019 to 2021). Broadly, across the study: The collaborator samples originated in the United States, Italy and Spain and spanned the acute and convalescent phases of COVID-19. The prospective study material was composed of cDNA or gDNA derived from T cells, B-cell-depleted T cells, or PBMCs. The samples were drawn from the first 160 participants of the ongoing ImmuneRACE study and from 1,254 subjects provided by 6 global collaborators. The dataset comprised deeply sampled blood TCRbeta repertoires from subjects exposed to, actively infected with, or recovered from COVID-19. Nearly every sample came with metadata listing a de-identified subject ID, COVID-19 status, age in years and sex. The repertoires were released in a freely available public database intended as a resource for research on the immune response to SARS-CoV-2. Where available, HLA class I and class II types were obtained from metadata supplied by the sample provider rather than from assay-based typing. Beyond this particular receptor, the publication reports: The amount of clinical and demographic metadata varied by source and participant and was provided uncurated.

TCRbeta CDR3 regions were amplified from genomic DNA by means of the immunoSEQ Assay, a bias-controlled multiplex PCR. The paper's processing steps were these. Within the assay, amplification of reference gene primers was used to estimate how many nucleated cells each sample contained. Sequence reads were collapsed and filtered to measure the absolute abundance of every unique TCRbeta CDR3 rearrangement. For each sample, productive Simpson clonality was calculated as the square root of Simpson's diversity index across productive rearrangements. TCRdb provides this immuneACCESS table in a form limited to in-frame rearrangements. Some clones are lacking; in checked studies, under half of them reflect an unresolved V gene, and why the rest are absent is not known. The DNA gave D and trimming, while V, J and clone size come from that table. The sample table records 30,000 to 40,000 clones; 70% to 90% of these occur just once. 5.5% of the sample goes to the ten largest clones.

The CDR3 runs 17 amino acids, cysteine and phenylalanine included. The retained sequence is limited to the CDR3, 51 bases, with the frame set at the first base. The germline V gene provides CDR1 LGHNA and CDR2 YSLEER. V drops 0 bases and J drops 3 bases, leaving 15 bases in between. Each collaborating institution followed its own protocols to collect whole blood in K2EDTA tubes. Collaborator samples were shipped for TCRbeta analysis as frozen whole blood, isolated PBMCs, or DNA extracted from either sample type. What was sequenced was peripheral blood. Recombination linked TRBV4-3 to TRBJ1-3, with the D gene uncertain. The receptor comes from a woman aged 80 or older with active or convalescent COVID-19. The CDR3 has the sequence CASSQELPRVGGNTIYF. In nucleotide form, the sequence is TGCGCCAGCAGCCAAGAGTTACCGCGGGTGGGTGGAAACACCATATATTTT.